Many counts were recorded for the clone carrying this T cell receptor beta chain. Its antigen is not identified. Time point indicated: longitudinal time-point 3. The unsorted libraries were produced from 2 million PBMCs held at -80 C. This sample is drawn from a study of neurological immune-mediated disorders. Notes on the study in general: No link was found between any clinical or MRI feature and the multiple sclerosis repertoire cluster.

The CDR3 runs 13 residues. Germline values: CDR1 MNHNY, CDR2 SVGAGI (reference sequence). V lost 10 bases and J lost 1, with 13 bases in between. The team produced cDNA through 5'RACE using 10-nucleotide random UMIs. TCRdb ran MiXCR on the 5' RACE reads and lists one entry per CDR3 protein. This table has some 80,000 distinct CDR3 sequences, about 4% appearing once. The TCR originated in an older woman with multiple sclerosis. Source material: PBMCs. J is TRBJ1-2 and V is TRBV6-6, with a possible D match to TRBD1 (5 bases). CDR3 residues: CATHGGVNYGYTF. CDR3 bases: TGTGCCACCCACGGGGGGGTTAACTATGGCTACACCTTC.